Below, 14 T cell receptor beta chains from the same sample are listed, as sequenced in a study of TIL therapy for anti-PD-1-resistant metastatic lung cancer. Sequencing used immunoSEQ v3. The assay was immunoSEQ multiplex PCR, and TCRdb's table has in-frame clones only and misses some. The sample holds 10,000 to 12,000 clones, 55% to 60% seen once. Time point given: pre-treatment sample, taken before nivolumab and TIL therapy. The tumor samples were excised metastases, mostly pleural nodules or supraclavicular lymph nodes. The specimen comprised tumor tissue, sampled at baseline. The receptors derive from a person aged 30 to 80 with non-small cell lung cancer.

The rearrangement joins TRBV6-5 to TRBJ1-6, with a weak D call TRBD1 (6 bases). Per the germline V gene, CDR1 is MNHEY and CDR2 is SVGAGI. The V gene lost 2 bases and the J gene lost 10 bases, with 15 bases spanning the gap. The CDR3 loop spans 15 amino acids. CDR3 amino acids: CASSYHTGRDSPLHF. CDR3 DNA: TGTGCCAGCAGTTACCACACAGGGCGAGACTCACCCCTCCACTTT.

The chain couples TRBV6-1 to TRBJ1-2, with D perhaps TRBD1 (6 bases). Trimming removed 4 bases from V and 4 bases from J, with 13 bases in between. Germline values: CDR1 MNHNS, CDR2 SASEGT. The CDR3 extends over 14 amino acids. The CDR3 loop reads CASSVTQGTYGYTF. Here the CDR3 DNA reads TGTGCCAGCAGTGTCACCCAGGGGACCTATGGCTACACCTTC.

This clone was seen a few times. The chain links TRBV6-5 to TRBJ1-6; weak D call: TRBD1 (6 bases). Trimming shortened V by 4 bases and J by 8 bases, and 15 bases separated the two germline ends. The CDR3 covers 15 residues. Germline V gene lookup returns CDR1 MNHEY and CDR2 SVGAGI. CDR3: CASSFSQGWDSPLHF. The CDR3 DNA sequence: TGTGCCAGCAGTTTTTCGCAGGGGTGGGATTCACCCCTCCACTTT.

The chain combines TRBV14 with TRBJ1-2; D not resolved. The V end was cut by 3 bases, the J end by 7 bases, with 12 bases between. Germline CDR1 is SGHDN and CDR2 is FVKESK. The CDR3 is 13 residues long. The CDR3 region is CASSHRAPGGYTF. The CDR3 DNA follows: TGTGCCAGCAGCCATAGGGCACCTGGTGGCTACACCTTC. Full variable domain (remainder filled in from reference TRBV14 and TRBJ1-2): EAGVTQFPSHSVIEKGQTVTLRCDPISGHDNLYWYRRVMGKEIKFLLHFVKESKQDESGMPNNRFLAERTGGTYSTLKVQPAELEDSGVYFCASSHRAPGGYTFGSGTRLTVV.

This clone occurred a few times. This chain uses TRBV6-1 with TRBJ2-7; D gene unclear. Trimming cost V 8 bases and J 2 bases, with 16 bases left between them. The CDR3 has 14 residues. Germline V gene lookup returns CDR1 MNHNS and CDR2 SASEGT. CDR3 DNA: TGTGCCAGCTCAAGACCTACAGACACCTACGAGCAGTACTTC. Translated, it gives CASSRPTDTYEQYF.

The V and J genes are TRBV7-3 and TRBJ2-7; 8 bases line up with TRBD2. Germline loops: CDR1 SGHTA, CDR2 FQGTGA. The CDR3 contains 15 residues. This chain's CDR3 is CAVSGREALPYEQYF. CDR3 DNA: TGTGCAGTGTCAGGGCGGGAGGCATTACCCTACGAGCAGTACTTC.

This sequence joins TRBV27 and TRBJ2-5; the D gene is possibly TRBD2 (6 bases). With the DNA end fitting TRBJ2-7 better, the J assignment may be wrong. This CDR3 is 13 amino acids long. Germline CDR1 MNHEY, CDR2 SMNVEV (reference sequence). This CDR3 is CASSLRERYEQYF. CDR3 nucleotide sequence: TGTGCCAGCAGTCTACGGGAGCGCTACGAGCAGTACTTC.

This chain uses TRBV5-4 with TRBJ2-1; 7 bases map to TRBD1. There are 13 residues in the CDR3. V was clipped by 4 bases and J by 8 bases; unmatched bases: 6. CDR1 and CDR2 from the germline V gene are SGHNT and YYREEE (reference sequence). The CDR3 spells CASSPSTGDEQFF. CDR3 in DNA: TGTGCCAGCAGCCCCTCTACAGGGGATGAGCAGTTCTTC.

The chain links TRBV27 to TRBJ1-5; D unresolved. There are 13 residues in the CDR3. CDR1 is MNHEY and CDR2 is SMNVEV in the germline V gene (reference sequence). V shed 9 bases and J shed 3 bases, with 12 bases lying between them. This CDR3 reads CASSRQINQPQHF. In DNA form, the CDR3 reads TGTGCCAGTTCGAGGCAGATCAATCAGCCCCAGCATTTT.

This clone was seen only a few times. DNA of the CDR3: TGTGCCAGCAGCCCCAGGGACCCCGACAGGAGCTATGGCTACACCTTC. Its protein product is CASSPRDPDRSYGYTF. This rearrangement joins TRBV7-9 to TRBJ1-2; perhaps TRBD1 as D (6 bases). Germline V CDR1 and CDR2: SEHNR, FQNEAQ (reference sequence). V lost 5 bases and J lost 4, with 20 bases in between. This CDR3 region has 16 residues.

The chain is built from TRBV5-4 and TRBJ1-1, with TRBD1 identical over 7 bases. The CDR3 has 15 amino acids. CDR1 SGHNT and CDR2 YYREEE come from the germline V gene (reference sequence). V lost 4 bases and J lost 0; bases outside the gene matches: 6. The CDR3 DNA reads as TGTGCCAGCAGCCAGCAGACAGGGTTGAACACTGAAGCTTTCTTT. This sequence encodes CASSQQTGLNTEAFF.

The table lists this clone with a few counts. The chain uses TRBV2 and TRBJ2-5; 10 bases are a match to TRBD2. Germline CDR1 reads SNHLY; CDR2 reads FYNNEI. The ends lost 4 bases at V and 3 bases at J; junction bases unmatched: 5. This CDR3 spans 15 amino acids. Written as DNA, the CDR3 is TGTGCCAGCAGTGTAGGGCTAGCGGGAGAAGAGACCCAGTACTTC. Protein product: CASSVGLAGEETQYF.

This clone was observed a few times. V and J are TRBV7-6 and TRBJ2-3; possible D gene TRBD2, 5 bases. The CDR3 totals 16 residues. Trimming shortened V by 5 bases and J by 2 bases, and 17 bases separated the two germline ends. Per the germline V gene, CDR1 is SGHVS and CDR2 is FNYEAQ. The CDR3 DNA follows: TGTGCCAGCAGCCCCAGGCACAGCGGCGACACAGATACGCAGTATTTT. Translation: CASSPRHSGDTDTQYF. The whole variable domain, remainder taken from reference TRBV7-6 and TRBJ2-3, is GAGVSQSPRYKVTKRGQDVALRCDPISGHVSLYWYRQALGQGPEFLTYFNYEAQQDKSGLPNDRFSAERPEGSISTLTIQRTEQRDSAMYRCASSPRHSGDTDTQYFGPGTRLTVL.

This clone was seen a few times. This chain links TRBV6-6 with TRBJ2-7; no reliable D call. The germline V gene encodes CDR1 MNHNY and CDR2 SVGAGI (reference sequence). The V end was cut by 1 base, the J end by 0 bases, with 10 bases between. CDR3 length equals 15 residues. In DNA form, the CDR3 reads TGTGCCAGCAGTTACTACAGCCGGAGCTCCTACGAGCAGTACTTC. Its protein is CASSYYSRSSYEQYF.